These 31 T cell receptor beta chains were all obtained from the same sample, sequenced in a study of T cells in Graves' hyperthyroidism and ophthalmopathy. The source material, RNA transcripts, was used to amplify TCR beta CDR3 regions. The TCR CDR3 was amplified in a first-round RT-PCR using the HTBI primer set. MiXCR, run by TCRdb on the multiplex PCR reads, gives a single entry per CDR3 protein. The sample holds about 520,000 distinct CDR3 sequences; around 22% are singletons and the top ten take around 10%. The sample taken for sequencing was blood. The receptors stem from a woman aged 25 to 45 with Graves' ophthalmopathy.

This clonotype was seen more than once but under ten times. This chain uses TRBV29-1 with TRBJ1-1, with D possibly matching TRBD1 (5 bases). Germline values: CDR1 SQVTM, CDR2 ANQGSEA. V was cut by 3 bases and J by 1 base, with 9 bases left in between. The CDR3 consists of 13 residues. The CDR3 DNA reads TGCAGCGTTGACCGACAGCCGAACACTGAAGCTTTCTTT. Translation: CSVDRQPNTEAFF.

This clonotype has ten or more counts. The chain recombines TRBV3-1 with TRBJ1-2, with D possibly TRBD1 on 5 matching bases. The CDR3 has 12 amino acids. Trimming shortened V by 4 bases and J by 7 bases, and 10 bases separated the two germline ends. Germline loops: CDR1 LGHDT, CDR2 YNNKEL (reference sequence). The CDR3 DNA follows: TGTGCCAGCAGCCGACGACAGCTTGGCTACACCTTC. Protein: CASSRRQLGYTF.

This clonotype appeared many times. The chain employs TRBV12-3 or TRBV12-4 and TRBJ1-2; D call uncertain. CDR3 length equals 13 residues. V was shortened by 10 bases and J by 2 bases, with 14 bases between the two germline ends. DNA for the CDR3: TGTGCCACCAGCGGGCAGAAGAACTATGGCTACACCTTC. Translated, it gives CATSGQKNYGYTF.

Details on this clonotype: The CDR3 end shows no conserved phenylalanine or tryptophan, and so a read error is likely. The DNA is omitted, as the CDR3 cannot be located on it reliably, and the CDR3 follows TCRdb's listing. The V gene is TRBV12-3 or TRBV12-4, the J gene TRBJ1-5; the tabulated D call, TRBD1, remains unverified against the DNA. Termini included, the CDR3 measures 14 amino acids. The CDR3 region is CASTGQVSNQPQHL.

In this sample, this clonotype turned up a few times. In nucleotides, the CDR3 is TGTGCCTGGAGCCCTCCCCAGGGGAATCAGCCCCAGCATTTT. This codes for CAWSPPQGNQPQHF. This rearrangement joins TRBV30 to TRBJ1-5; tentative D call: TRBD1 (6 bases). CDR1 is GTSNPN and CDR2 is SVGIG in the germline V gene (reference sequence). The CDR3 covers 14 residues. The ends were cut back, 3 bases at V and 4 bases at J, with 13 bases in the middle. The whole variable domain, remainder taken from reference TRBV30 and TRBJ1-5, is SQTIHQWPATLVQPVGSPLSLECTVEGTSNPNLYWYRQAAGRGLQLLFYSVGIGQISSEVPQNLSASRPQDRQFILSSKKLLLSDSGFYLCAWSPPQGNQPQHFGDGTRLSIL.

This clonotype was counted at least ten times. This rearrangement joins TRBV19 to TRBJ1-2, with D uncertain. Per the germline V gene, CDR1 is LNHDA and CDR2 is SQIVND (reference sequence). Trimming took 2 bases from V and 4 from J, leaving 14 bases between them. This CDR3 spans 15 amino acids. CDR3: CASSISGSNFYGYTF. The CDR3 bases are TGTGCCAGTAGTATAAGTGGCTCCAACTTCTATGGCTACACCTTC.

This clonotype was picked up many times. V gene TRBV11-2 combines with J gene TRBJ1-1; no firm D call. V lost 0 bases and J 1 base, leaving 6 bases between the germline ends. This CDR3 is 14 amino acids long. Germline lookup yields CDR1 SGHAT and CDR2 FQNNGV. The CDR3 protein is CASSLDYGNTEAFF. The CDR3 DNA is TGTGCCAGCAGCTTAGATTACGGGAACACTGAAGCTTTCTTT.

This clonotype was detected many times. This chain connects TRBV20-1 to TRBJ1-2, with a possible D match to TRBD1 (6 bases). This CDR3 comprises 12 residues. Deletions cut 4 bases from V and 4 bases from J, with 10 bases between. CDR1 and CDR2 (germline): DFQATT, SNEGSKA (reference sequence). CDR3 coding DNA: TGCAGTGCTACAGGGGACCTCTATGGCTACACCTTC. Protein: CSATGDLYGYTF.

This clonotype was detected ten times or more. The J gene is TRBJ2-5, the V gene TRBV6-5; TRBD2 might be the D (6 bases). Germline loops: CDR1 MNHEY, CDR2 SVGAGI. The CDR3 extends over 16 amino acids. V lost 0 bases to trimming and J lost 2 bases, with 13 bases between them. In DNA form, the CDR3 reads TGTGCCAGCAGTTACTCTGGGACTGAAAAACAAGAGACCCAGTACTTC. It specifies CASSYSGTEKQETQYF.

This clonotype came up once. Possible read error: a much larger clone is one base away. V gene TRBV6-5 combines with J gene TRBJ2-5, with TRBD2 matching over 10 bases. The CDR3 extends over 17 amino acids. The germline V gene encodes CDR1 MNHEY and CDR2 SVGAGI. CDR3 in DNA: TGTGCCAGCAGTTACTCGGGTAGCGGGGGGCCGCAAGAGACCGAGTACTTC. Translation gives CASSYSGSGGPQETEYF.

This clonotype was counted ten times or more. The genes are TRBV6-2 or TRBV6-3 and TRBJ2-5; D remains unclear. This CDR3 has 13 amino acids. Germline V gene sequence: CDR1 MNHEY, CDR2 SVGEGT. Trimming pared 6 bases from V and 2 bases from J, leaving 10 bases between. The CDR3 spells CASRPRLQETQYF. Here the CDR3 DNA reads TGTGCCAGCAGACCAAGACTTCAAGAGACCCAGTACTTC.

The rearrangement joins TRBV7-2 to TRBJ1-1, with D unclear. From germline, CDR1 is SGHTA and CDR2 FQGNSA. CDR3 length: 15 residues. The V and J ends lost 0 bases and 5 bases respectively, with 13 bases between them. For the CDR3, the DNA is TGTGCCAGCAGCTTAGCCGCTCAGACGGGAACTGAAGCTTTCTTT. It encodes CASSLAAQTGTEAFF.

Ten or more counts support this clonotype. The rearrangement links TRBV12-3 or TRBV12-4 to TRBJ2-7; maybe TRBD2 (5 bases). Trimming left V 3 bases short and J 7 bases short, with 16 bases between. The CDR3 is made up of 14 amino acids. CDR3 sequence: CASSFHGPGLEQYF. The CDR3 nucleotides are TGTGCCAGCAGTTTCCATGGGCCGGGGTTGGAGCAGTACTTC.

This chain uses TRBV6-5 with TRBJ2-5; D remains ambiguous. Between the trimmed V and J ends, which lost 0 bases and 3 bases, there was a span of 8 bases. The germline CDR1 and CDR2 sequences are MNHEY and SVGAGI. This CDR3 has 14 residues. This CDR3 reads CASSYSSSEETQYF. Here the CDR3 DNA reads TGTGCCAGCAGTTACTCATCCTCGGAAGAGACCCAGTACTTC.

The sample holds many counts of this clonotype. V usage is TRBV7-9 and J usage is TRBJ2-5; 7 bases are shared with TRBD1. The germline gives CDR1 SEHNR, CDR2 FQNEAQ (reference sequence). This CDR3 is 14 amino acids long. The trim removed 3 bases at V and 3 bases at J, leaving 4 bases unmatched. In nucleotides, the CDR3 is TGTGCCAGCAGCTTGTGGGACAGAGAAGAGACCCAGTACTTC. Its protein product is CASSLWDREETQYF.

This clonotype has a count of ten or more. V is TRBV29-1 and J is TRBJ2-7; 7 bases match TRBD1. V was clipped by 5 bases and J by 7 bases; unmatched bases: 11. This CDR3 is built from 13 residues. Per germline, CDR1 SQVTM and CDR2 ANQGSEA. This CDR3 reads CSVPGQRSWEQYF. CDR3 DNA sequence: TGCAGCGTTCCGGGACAGCGTTCTTGGGAGCAGTACTTC.

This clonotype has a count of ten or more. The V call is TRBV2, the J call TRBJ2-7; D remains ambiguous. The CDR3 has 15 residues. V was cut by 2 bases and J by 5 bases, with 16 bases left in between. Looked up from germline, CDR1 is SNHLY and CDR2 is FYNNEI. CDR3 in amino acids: CASSERLVPGNEQYF. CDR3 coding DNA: TGTGCCAGCAGTGAAAGGCTTGTACCCGGCAACGAGCAGTACTTC.

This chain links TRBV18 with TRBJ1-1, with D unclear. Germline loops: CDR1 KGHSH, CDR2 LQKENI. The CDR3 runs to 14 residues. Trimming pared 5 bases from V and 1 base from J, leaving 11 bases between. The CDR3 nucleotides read TGTGCCAGCTCAGTCGGACCGGGGAACACTGAAGCTTTCTTT. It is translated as CASSVGPGNTEAFF.

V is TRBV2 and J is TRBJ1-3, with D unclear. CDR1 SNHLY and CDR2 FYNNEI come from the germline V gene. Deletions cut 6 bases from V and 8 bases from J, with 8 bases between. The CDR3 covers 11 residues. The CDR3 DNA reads TGTGCCAGCAGCTTAGAGGACACCATATATTTT. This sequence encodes CASSLEDTIYF.

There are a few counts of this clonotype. The CDR3 region has the DNA TGTGCCAGCAGTCCCGCCCTTCCTGGGATTCAGCCCCAGCATTTT. Residues: CASSPALPGIQPQHF. The chain is built from TRBV28 and TRBJ1-5; no clear D gene. V lost 5 bases and J lost 6, with 17 bases in between. CDR3 size: 15 residues. Germline lookup yields CDR1 MDHEN and CDR2 SYDVKM.

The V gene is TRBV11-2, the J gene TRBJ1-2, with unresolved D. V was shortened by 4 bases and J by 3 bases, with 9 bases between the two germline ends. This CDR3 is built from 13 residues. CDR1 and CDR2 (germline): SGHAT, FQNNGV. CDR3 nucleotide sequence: TGTGCCAGCAGCTCAGGCCCAGACTATGGCTACACCTTC. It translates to CASSSGPDYGYTF.

The CDR3 DNA reads as TGCGCCAGCAGCTTGGCCAGGGGGGACAATGAGCAGTTCTTC. It is translated as CASSLARGDNEQFF. The V gene is TRBV5-1, the J gene TRBJ2-1, with D possibly matching TRBD1 (7 bases). CDR1 is SGHRS, CDR2 YFSETQ, per germline. Trimming pared 0 bases from V and 5 bases from J, leaving 9 bases between. The CDR3 extends over 14 amino acids.

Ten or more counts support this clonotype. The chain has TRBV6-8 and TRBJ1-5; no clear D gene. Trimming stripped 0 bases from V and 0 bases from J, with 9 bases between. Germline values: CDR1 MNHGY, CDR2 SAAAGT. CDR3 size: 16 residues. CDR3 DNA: TGTGCCAGCAGTTACTCGTCAGAGGGTAGCAATCAGCCCCAGCATTTT. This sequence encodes CASSYSSEGSNQPQHF.

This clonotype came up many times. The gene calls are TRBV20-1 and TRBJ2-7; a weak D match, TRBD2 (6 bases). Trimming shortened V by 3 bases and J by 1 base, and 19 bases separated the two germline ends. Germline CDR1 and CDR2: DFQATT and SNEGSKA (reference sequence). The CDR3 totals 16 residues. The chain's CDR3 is CSARNGRASESYEQYF. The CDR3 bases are TGCAGTGCTAGGAATGGCCGGGCTAGCGAGTCCTACGAGCAGTACTTC.

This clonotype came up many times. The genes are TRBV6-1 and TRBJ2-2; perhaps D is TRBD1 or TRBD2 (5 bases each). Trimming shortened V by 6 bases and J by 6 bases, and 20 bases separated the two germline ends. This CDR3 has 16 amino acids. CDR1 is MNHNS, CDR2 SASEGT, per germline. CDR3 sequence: CASSATPGTGAGELFF. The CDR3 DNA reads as TGTGCCAGCAGCGCCACCCCAGGGACCGGCGCCGGGGAGCTGTTTTTT.

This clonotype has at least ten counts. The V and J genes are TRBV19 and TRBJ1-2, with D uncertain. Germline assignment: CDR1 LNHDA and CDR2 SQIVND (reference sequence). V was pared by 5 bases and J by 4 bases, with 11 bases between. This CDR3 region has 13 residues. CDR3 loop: CASSPTEIYGYTF. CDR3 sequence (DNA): TGTGCCAGTAGTCCGACGGAGATCTATGGCTACACCTTC.

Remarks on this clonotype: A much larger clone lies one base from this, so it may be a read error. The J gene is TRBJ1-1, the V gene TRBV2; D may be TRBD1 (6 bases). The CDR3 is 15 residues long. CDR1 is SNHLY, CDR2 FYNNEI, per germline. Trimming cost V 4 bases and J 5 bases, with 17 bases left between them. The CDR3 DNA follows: TGTGCCAGCAGTGGGGAGGCAGGGGTAGTAACTGAAGCTTTCTTT. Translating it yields CASSGEAGVVTEAFF.

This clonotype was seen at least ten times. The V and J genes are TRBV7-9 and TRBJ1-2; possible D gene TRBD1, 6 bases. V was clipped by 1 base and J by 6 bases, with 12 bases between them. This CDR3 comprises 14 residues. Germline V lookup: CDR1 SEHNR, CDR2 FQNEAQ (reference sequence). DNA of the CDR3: TGTGCCAGCAGCTTAGGGGGGGCGAACGATGGCTACACCTTC. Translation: CASSLGGANDGYTF.

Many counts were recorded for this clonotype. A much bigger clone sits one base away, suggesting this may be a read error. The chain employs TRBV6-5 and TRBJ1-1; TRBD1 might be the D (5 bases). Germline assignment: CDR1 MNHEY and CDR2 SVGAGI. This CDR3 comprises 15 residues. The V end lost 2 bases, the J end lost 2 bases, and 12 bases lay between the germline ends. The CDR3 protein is CASSYGAERNTEAFF. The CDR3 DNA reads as TGTGCCAGCAGTTACGGGGCCGAGAGAAACACTGAAGCTTTCTTT.

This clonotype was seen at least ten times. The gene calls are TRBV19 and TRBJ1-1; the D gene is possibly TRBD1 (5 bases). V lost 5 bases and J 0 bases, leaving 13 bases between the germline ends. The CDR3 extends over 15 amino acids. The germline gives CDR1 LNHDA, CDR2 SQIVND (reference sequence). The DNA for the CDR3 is TGTGCCAGTAGTGTAAGTGGGGCCATGAACACTGAAGCTTTCTTT. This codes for CASSVSGAMNTEAFF.

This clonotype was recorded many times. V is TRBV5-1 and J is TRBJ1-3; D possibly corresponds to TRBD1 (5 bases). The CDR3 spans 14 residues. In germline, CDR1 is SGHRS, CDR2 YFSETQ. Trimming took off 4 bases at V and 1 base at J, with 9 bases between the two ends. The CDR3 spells CASSAGTSGNTIYF. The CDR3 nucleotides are TGCGCCAGCAGCGCTGGGACTTCTGGAAACACCATATATTTT.